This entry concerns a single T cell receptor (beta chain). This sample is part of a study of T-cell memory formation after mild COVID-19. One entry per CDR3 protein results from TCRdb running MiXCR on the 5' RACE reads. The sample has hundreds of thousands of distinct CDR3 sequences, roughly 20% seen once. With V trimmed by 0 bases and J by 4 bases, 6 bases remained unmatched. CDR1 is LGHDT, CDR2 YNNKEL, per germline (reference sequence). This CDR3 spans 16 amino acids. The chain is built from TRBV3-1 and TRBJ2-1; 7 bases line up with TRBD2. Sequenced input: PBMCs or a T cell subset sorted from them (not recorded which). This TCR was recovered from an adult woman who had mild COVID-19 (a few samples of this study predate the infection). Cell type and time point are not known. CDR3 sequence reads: CASSQEAGGKYNEQFF. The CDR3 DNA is TGTGCCAGCAGCCAAGAAGCCGGGGGGAAGTACAATGAGCAGTTCTTC.